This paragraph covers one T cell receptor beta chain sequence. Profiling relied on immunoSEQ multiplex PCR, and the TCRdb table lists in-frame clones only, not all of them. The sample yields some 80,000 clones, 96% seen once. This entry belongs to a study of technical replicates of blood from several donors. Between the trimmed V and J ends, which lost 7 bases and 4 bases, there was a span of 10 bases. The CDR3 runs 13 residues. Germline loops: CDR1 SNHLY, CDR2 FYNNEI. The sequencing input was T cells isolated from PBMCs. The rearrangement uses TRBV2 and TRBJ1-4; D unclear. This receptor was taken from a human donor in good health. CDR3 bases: TGTGCCAGCACCGGGATTGATAATGAAAAACTGTTTTTT. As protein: CASTGIDNEKLFF.